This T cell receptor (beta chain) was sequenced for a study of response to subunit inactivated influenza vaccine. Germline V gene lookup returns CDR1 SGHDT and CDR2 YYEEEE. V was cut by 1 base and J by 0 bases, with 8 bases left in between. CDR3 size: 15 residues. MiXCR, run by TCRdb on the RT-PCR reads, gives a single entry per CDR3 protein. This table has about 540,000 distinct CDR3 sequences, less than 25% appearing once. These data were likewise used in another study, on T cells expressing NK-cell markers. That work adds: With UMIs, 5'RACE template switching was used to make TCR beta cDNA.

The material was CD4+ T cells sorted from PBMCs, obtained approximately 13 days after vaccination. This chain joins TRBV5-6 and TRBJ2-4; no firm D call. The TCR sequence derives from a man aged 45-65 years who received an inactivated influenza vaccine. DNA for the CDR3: TGTGCCAGCAGCTTGACAGATCTAGCCAAAAACATTCAGTACTTC. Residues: CASSLTDLAKNIQYF.